This entry features one TCR beta chain sequence. The antigen remains undetermined. Unmatched junction bases numbered 12, after V lost 9 bases and J lost 13 bases. Germline V gives CDR1 SNHLY, CDR2 FYNNEI. The CDR3 runs to 14 residues. A second PCR, run for about 6 to 12 cycles, used a sample-barcoded 5' primer plus a J-beta primer mix. TCRdb re-called the 5' RACE reads through MiXCR, storing one row per CDR3 protein. The sample shows fewer than 1 million distinct CDR3 sequences, under 45% of them seen only once. The data belong to a study of blood T cells in healthy people across ages. General observations from the study: Diversity estimates from one million T cells were considered underestimates.

The donors, healthy Caucasians from Russia, were aged roughly 6 to 95. Peripheral blood samples of roughly 10 milliliters were drawn from each donor. The sample consisted of blood. The source of this sequence is a man aged 60 to 75 in good health. The V and J genes are TRBV2 and TRBJ2-4; 13 positions agree with TRBD2. The CDR3 reads CASDGLAGETPQYF. CDR3 DNA sequence: TGTGCCAGTGACGGACTAGCGGGGGAAACCCCACAGTACTTC.